The entry that follows covers one T cell receptor beta chain sequence. The CDR3 contains 13 residues. V lost 9 bases and J lost 2; bases outside the gene matches: 1. The germline CDR1 and CDR2 sequences are SNHLY and FYNNEI. The data were taken from a study of blood T cell repertoires in COVID-19. As for the study in general: The samples span acute and convalescent COVID-19 from the United States, Italy and Spain.

In the study's own analysis: The authors estimated nucleated cell counts from reference gene primer amplification. Sequenced by immunoSEQ multiplex PCR; TCRdb stores in-frame clones only, minus some. That table supplies the V and J calls and clone size; D and trimming were determined from the DNA. In the table there are some 73,000 clones, roughly 85% of which are singletons. The receptor was derived from a woman over 75 with active or convalescent COVID-19. The rearrangement joins TRBV2 to TRBJ1-6, with TRBD1 matching over 7 bases. Source material: peripheral blood. The CDR3 DNA reads as TGTGCCAGTACAGGGGCCTATAATTCACCCCTCCACTTT. This codes for CASTGAYNSPLHF.